The entry that follows covers one T cell receptor beta chain sequence. This specimen belongs to a study of cytomegalovirus exposure and HLA in healthy donors. Primers included in the PCR were 60 Vbeta and 13 Jbeta primers. Measured with immunoSEQ multiplex PCR; TCRdb has only the in-frame clones, and not every one. The sample carries over 150,000 clones, 79% recorded once. The receptor was isolated from a man aged 35 to 55 in good health and CMV-seronegative. Source material: PBMCs.

CDR3 residues: CSVGAGDTEAFF. CDR3 DNA sequence: TGCAGCGTTGGAGCAGGGGACACTGAAGCTTTCTTT. V is TRBV29-1 and J is TRBJ1-1, with a tentative D call TRBD1 (6 bases). The V gene's germline CDR1 is SQVTM and CDR2 ANQGSEA. Between the trimmed V and J ends, which lost 4 bases and 3 bases, there was a span of 9 bases. CDR3 length: 12 residues.